Listed here are 14 T cell receptor beta chains from one sample, sequenced in a study of T cell responses to AZD1222 COVID-19 vaccine. TCRdb keeps only in-frame clones here, not all; method: immunoSEQ multiplex PCR. The data contain 70,000 or so clones, about nine tenths of them singletons. The sample consisted of peripheral blood, taken on day 0 of AZD1222 vaccination. The source of these receptors is an adult in good health.

The genes are TRBV10-2 and TRBJ1-2; 12 bases match TRBD1. Germline lookup yields CDR1 WSHSY and CDR2 SAAADI. The V segment lost 7 bases and the J segment 7 bases; nucleotides outside the gene matches: 10. CDR3 length: 15 residues. CDR3 residues: CASTLKGTGGSGYTF. The CDR3 DNA follows: TGCGCCAGCACTCTAAAGGGGACAGGGGGCTCTGGCTACACCTTC.

The chain links TRBV13 to TRBJ1-2, with TRBD1 as a possible D gene (6 bases). The CDR3 loop spans 14 amino acids. V shed 3 bases and J shed 5 bases, with 13 bases lying between them. Germline CDR1 reads PRHDT; CDR2 reads FYEKMQ (reference sequence). CDR3 DNA sequence: TGTGCCAGCAGCTTGACAGGCTTAAATTATGGCTACACCTTC. Translation: CASSLTGLNYGYTF.

The chain has TRBV25-1 and TRBJ1-6; D is unresolved. Germline V lookup: CDR1 MGHDK, CDR2 SYGVNS. V was cut by 6 bases and J by 6 bases, with 9 bases left in between. The CDR3 has 13 amino acids. In DNA, the CDR3 is TGTGCCAGCAGGAGTGTTCCTAATTCACCCCTCCACTTT. Its translation: CASRSVPNSPLHF. The whole variable domain, remainder taken from reference TRBV25-1 and TRBJ1-6, is EADIYQTPRYLVIGTGKKITLECSQTMGHDKMYWYQQDPGMELHLIHYSYGVNSTEKGDLSSESTVSRIRTEHFPLTLESARPSHTSQYLCASRSVPNSPLHFGNGTRLTVT.

The chain links TRBV18 to TRBJ1-5; a weak D match, TRBD1 (6 bases). The CDR3 loop spans 16 amino acids. CDR1 KGHSH and CDR2 LQKENI come from the germline V gene. The V gene lost 3 bases and the J gene lost 0 bases, with 12 bases spanning the gap. The CDR3 loop reads CASSPQGPNSNQPQHF. CDR3 coding DNA: TGTGCCAGCTCACCTCAGGGGCCAAATAGCAATCAGCCCCAGCATTTT.

The J gene is TRBJ2-1, the V gene TRBV7-9; 8 bases match TRBD1. CDR1 and CDR2 from the germline V gene are SEHNR and FQNEAQ (reference sequence). This CDR3 has 16 amino acids. With V trimmed by 1 base and J by 5 bases, 7 bases remained unmatched. The CDR3 spells CASSLDQGAYNNEQFF. The CDR3 DNA follows: TGTGCCAGCAGCTTAGATCAGGGGGCGTACAACAATGAGCAGTTCTTC.

The rearrangement uses TRBV7-2 and TRBJ2-6; D is uncertain. CDR1 SGHTA and CDR2 FQGNSA come from the germline V gene. CDR3 length: 16 residues. Trimming removed 3 bases from V and 0 bases from J, with 9 bases in between. The CDR3 spells CASSLTFISGANVLTF. CDR3 nucleotides: TGTGCCAGCAGCTTGACCTTCATCTCTGGGGCCAACGTCCTGACTTTC.

The chain couples TRBV6-1 to TRBJ2-3; 9 bases match TRBD2. V lost 4 bases and J lost 1; bases outside the gene matches: 6. Germline V CDR1 and CDR2: MNHNS, SASEGT. There are 16 residues in the CDR3. The CDR3 sequence is CASSVWTSAGTDTQYF. CDR3 sequence (DNA): TGTGCCAGCAGTGTCTGGACTAGCGCTGGCACAGATACGCAGTATTTT.

The chain links TRBV27 to TRBJ2-7, with D uncertain. The length of the CDR3 is 16 residues. Deletions cut 0 bases from V and 0 bases from J, with 12 bases between. Germline values: CDR1 MNHEY, CDR2 SMNVEV (reference sequence). In DNA form, the CDR3 reads TGTGCCAGCAGTTTATCGAGTGGGAAACTCTCCTACGAGCAGTACTTC. This gives the protein CASSLSSGKLSYEQYF.

This clone turned up a few times. This chain links TRBV7-9 with TRBJ1-2; no clear D. The CDR3 consists of 13 residues. Germline CDR1 reads SEHNR; CDR2 reads FQNEAQ (reference sequence). Trimming pared 3 bases from V and 7 bases from J, leaving 12 bases between. Here the CDR3 DNA reads TGTGCCAGCAGCTTCGGGCCCTACGGTGGCTACACCTTC. Its protein product is CASSFGPYGGYTF.

The rearrangement joins TRBV28 to TRBJ1-4, with 7 bases identical to TRBD1. This CDR3 is built from 15 residues. From germline, CDR1 is MDHEN and CDR2 SYDVKM. Losses at the gene ends were 3 bases for V and 1 base for J; bases not matched to a gene: 2. The CDR3 DNA follows: TGTGCCAGCAGTTTTACAGGGGTAACTAATGAAAAACTGTTTTTT. Its translation: CASSFTGVTNEKLFF.

The genes are TRBV2 and TRBJ1-2, with 7 nucleotides matching TRBD1. Germline V gene sequence: CDR1 SNHLY, CDR2 FYNNEI. V gave up 0 bases and J gave up 4 bases; unmatched junction bases: 5. This CDR3 is 15 amino acids long. CDR3 bases: TGTGCCAGCAGTGAAGCTTCAGGGGGAGGCTATGGCTACACCTTC. It specifies CASSEASGGGYGYTF.

J is TRBJ1-1 and V is TRBV27; D remains unclear. This CDR3 is built from 14 residues. Trimming left V 4 bases short and J 4 bases short, with 13 bases between. CDR1 and CDR2 (germline): MNHEY, SMNVEV (reference sequence). The CDR3 here is CASSSQVQATEAFF. The CDR3 DNA sequence: TGTGCCAGCAGTTCCCAGGTGCAGGCCACTGAAGCTTTCTTT.

The rearrangement joins TRBV6-2 or TRBV6-3 to TRBJ2-1, with D perhaps TRBD2 (5 bases). V was cut by 1 base and J by 6 bases, with 10 bases left in between. Germline loops: CDR1 MNHEY, CDR2 SVGEGT. The CDR3 covers 14 residues. The CDR3 bases are TGTGCCAGCAGTTACTTGGGAGACTTCAATGAGCAGTTCTTC. The encoded protein is CASSYLGDFNEQFF.

The chain combines TRBV28 with TRBJ2-7; either TRBD1 or TRBD2 may supply D (5 bases each). The CDR3 totals 16 residues. The V end was cut by 4 bases, the J end by 4 bases, with 20 bases between. The germline gives CDR1 MDHEN, CDR2 SYDVKM. The DNA for the CDR3 is TGTGCCAGCAGTTCCTCCTCCACGGGACGGAGGTACGAGCAGTACTTC. Encoded protein: CASSSSSTGRRYEQYF.